Listed here is a single T cell receptor (beta chain). At one end the junction does not follow the germline gene, possibly because of a read error. With roughly 540 ng total RNA as template and a constant-region primer, TCR beta cDNA was made. Slightly modified ARM-PCR served as the procedure for the TCR beta libraries. These libraries came from three rounds of nested multiplex PCR. TRBV1-TRBV30 forward primers paired with a C-beta reverse primer drove the first two PCR rounds, about 10 cycles each. A single record per CDR3 protein comes from TCRdb applying MiXCR to the multiplex PCR reads. The data contain roughly 86,000 distinct CDR3 sequences, approximately 72% of them singletons. The data originate from a study of tumor-infiltrating lymphocytes in primary liver carcinoma. Taking about 20-31 mg of unsorted bulk tissue, the authors co-extracted RNA and DNA. CDR1 and CDR2 from the germline V gene are SGHAT and FQNNGV. The CDR3 totals 16 residues.

The sample was tumor-adjacent normal liver tissue. This receptor was obtained from a man aged 35-49 years with primary liver carcinoma and hepatitis B virus infection. This chain uses TRBV11-2 with TRBJ2-3, with 7 bases identical to TRBD2. The CDR3 sequence is CTSSPPTSYSTDTQYF. The CDR3 DNA reads TGTACCAGCAGCCCCCCGACTAGCTACAGCACAGATACGCAGTATTTT.